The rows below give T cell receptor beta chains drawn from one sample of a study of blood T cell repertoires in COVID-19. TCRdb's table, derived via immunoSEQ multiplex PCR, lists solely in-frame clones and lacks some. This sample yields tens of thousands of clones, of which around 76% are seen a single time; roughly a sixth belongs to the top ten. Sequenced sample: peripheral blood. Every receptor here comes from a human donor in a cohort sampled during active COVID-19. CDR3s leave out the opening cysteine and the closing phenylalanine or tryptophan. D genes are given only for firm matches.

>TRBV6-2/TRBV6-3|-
ASSKSRGQTEAF
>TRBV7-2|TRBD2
ASSQGTSGGWSQY
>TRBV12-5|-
ASGLASGNSGANVLT
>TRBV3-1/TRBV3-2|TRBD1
ASSQPGQGQETQY
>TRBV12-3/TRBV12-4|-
ASSMTVQETQY
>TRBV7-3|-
ASSLTRDSGANVLT
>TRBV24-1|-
ATSDLLGRVGGIYEQY
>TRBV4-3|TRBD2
ASSHYPILEVAGLEVDTQY
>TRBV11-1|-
ASSPDLQETQY
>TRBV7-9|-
ASSLTVNTEAF
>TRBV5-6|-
ASRSQGNYGYT
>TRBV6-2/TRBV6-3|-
ASSQRQVNDSPLH
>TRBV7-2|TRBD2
ASSPIGLAPGANVLT
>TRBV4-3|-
ASSQDLRSYEQY
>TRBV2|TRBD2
ASSNERGAPEQY
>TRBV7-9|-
ASSPSRGTGPNTEAF
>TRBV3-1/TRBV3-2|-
ASSQFLGNTIY
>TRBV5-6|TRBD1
ASSLGTVQETQY
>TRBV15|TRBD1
ATSRISGTGSEKLF
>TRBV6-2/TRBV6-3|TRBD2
ASSRRTGLAGTAGETQY
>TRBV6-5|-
ASGTGLEQY